Presented here are 25 T cell receptor beta chains from one specimen sequenced in a study of blood T cell repertoires in COVID-19. The table came from immunoSEQ multiplex PCR; TCRdb's copy has only in-frame clones and leaves some out. The sample yields 85,000 to 90,000 clones, 86% seen once. The sequenced sample was peripheral blood. These receptors were obtained from a man older than 75 with active or convalescent COVID-19.

This clone was observed a single time. The CDR3 DNA reads TGTGCCAGCAGCCAAGACGGGGGAAATCAGCCCCAGCATTTT. Translation: CASSQDGGNQPQHF. The J gene is TRBJ1-5, the V gene TRBV4-2; D may be TRBD1 (5 bases). This CDR3 is built from 14 residues. V shed 0 bases and J shed 4 bases, with 7 bases lying between them. The germline V gene has CDR1 LGHNA and CDR2 YNFKEQ.

This clone was counted a single time. The V gene is TRBV7-2, the J gene TRBJ1-1; D is uncertain. Trimming removed 5 bases at V and 7 bases at J, with 14 bases between. CDR1 SGHTA and CDR2 FQGNSA come from the germline V gene. The CDR3 totals 13 residues. CDR3 protein: CASSPRLGGEAFF. The CDR3 DNA is TGTGCCAGCAGCCCAAGGCTAGGCGGTGAAGCTTTCTTT.

The chain recombines TRBV11-2 with TRBJ1-1, with TRBD1 as a possible D gene (6 bases). Germline lookup yields CDR1 SGHAT and CDR2 FQNNGV. Trimming took 5 bases from V and 8 from J, leaving 18 bases between them. CDR3 size: 14 residues. Here the CDR3 reads CASSTEGVGAEAFF. CDR3 DNA sequence: TGTGCCAGCAGCACAGAGGGGGTAGGGGCCGAAGCTTTCTTT.

The chain carries TRBV29-1 and TRBJ1-3; tentatively, D is TRBD1 (5 bases). Germline CDR1 SQVTM, CDR2 ANQGSEA. V was cut by 6 bases and J by 16 bases, with 19 bases left in between. The CDR3 covers 11 residues. This CDR3 reads CSVPAGGINYF. CDR3 bases: TGCAGCGTACCGGCTGGGGGGATTAATTATTTT.

The chain has TRBV4-2 and TRBJ1-2; weak D call: TRBD1 (5 bases). Germline-derived CDR1 and CDR2 are LGHNA and YNFKEQ. Trimming removed 0 bases from V and 7 bases from J, with 9 bases in between. The length of the CDR3 is 13 residues. The CDR3 DNA reads TGTGCCAGCAGCCAAGATCAGGGCCTTGGCTACACCTTC. This sequence encodes CASSQDQGLGYTF.

This sequence joins TRBV7-9 and TRBJ2-1; perhaps TRBD2 as D (5 bases). The V end was cut by 2 bases, the J end by 13 bases, with 15 bases between. This CDR3 contains 13 residues. From germline, CDR1 is SEHNR and CDR2 FQNEAQ (reference sequence). CDR3 coding DNA: TGTGCCAGCAGCTTAAATTCAGGAGGAGCACAGTTCTTC. Protein: CASSLNSGGAQFF. Full variable domain (outside the CDR3, taken from reference TRBV7-9 and TRBJ2-1): DTGVSQNPRHKITKRGQNVTFRCDPISEHNRLYWYRQTLGQGPEFLTYFQNEAQLEKSRLLSDRFSAERPKGSFSTLEIQRTEQGDSAMYLCASSLNSGGAQFFGPGTRLTVL.

This clone was detected only once. This rearrangement joins TRBV18 to TRBJ2-1; 12 nucleotides match TRBD2. The CDR3 length is 17 residues. Germline CDR1 is KGHSH and CDR2 is LQKENI. The V segment lost 1 base and the J segment 4 bases; nucleotides outside the gene matches: 5. This CDR3 reads CASSPRRTSGAYNEQFF. DNA for the CDR3: TGTGCCAGCTCACCACGGAGGACTAGCGGGGCATACAATGAGCAGTTCTTC.

The V and J genes are TRBV7-9 and TRBJ1-6; D gene uncertain. Germline CDR1 is SEHNR and CDR2 is FQNEAQ (reference sequence). The CDR3 runs 15 residues. Trimming removed 6 bases at V and 4 bases at J, with 13 bases between. DNA of the CDR3: TGTGCCAGCAGTCAAGACGGCGGTTATAATTCACCCCTCCACTTT. It yields the protein CASSQDGGYNSPLHF.

This chain connects TRBV27 to TRBJ1-5; D possibly corresponds to TRBD1 (5 bases). From germline, CDR1 is MNHEY and CDR2 SMNVEV (reference sequence). V lost 7 bases and J lost 3, with 19 bases in between. The CDR3 is made up of 16 amino acids. Here the CDR3 reads CASKLLGPGDNQPQHF. CDR3 DNA: TGTGCCAGCAAGCTTCTGGGGCCTGGGGACAATCAGCCCCAGCATTTT.

The CDR3 protein is CASSSHSLARGSEQFF. The CDR3 DNA sequence: TGTGCCAGCAGTTCACATTCTCTAGCGAGAGGAAGTGAGCAGTTCTTC. The rearrangement joins TRBV6-2 or TRBV6-3 to TRBJ2-1; TRBD2 might be the D (6 bases). The CDR3 is 16 residues long. Looked up from germline, CDR1 is MNHEY and CDR2 is SVGEGT. Deletions cut 4 bases from V and 9 bases from J, with 22 bases between.

This chain joins TRBV28 and TRBJ2-2, with TRBD1 matching over 9 bases. CDR1 is MDHEN, CDR2 SYDVKM, per germline. J was trimmed by 4 bases and V by 8 bases; bases with no gene match: 14. CDR3 size: 17 residues. CDR3 sequence: CASRSVQGAEGTGELFF. Here the CDR3 DNA reads TGTGCCAGCCGGAGCGTACAGGGGGCGGAAGGCACCGGGGAGCTGTTTTTT.

V gene TRBV4-2 combines with J gene TRBJ1-1; no clear D gene. V dropped 2 bases and J dropped 1 base, with 11 bases sitting between them. CDR1 is LGHNA and CDR2 is YNFKEQ in the germline V gene. The CDR3 sequence is 15 residues long. CDR3 residues: CASSQKDRGNTEAFF. For the CDR3, the DNA is TGTGCCAGCAGCCAAAAAGACCGAGGGAACACTGAAGCTTTCTTT.

This clone was observed a single time. CDR3: CASSFLDTQYF. The DNA of the CDR3 is TGTGCCAGCAGTTTTCTGGATACGCAGTATTTT. The V and J genes are TRBV6-5 and TRBJ2-3; no clear D gene. V lost 4 bases and J 6 bases, leaving 5 bases between the germline ends. CDR3 length equals 11 residues. Germline CDR1 is MNHEY and CDR2 is SVGAGI.

The chain joins TRBV4-1 to TRBJ1-2; D remains ambiguous. CDR1 is MGHRA, CDR2 YSYEKL, per germline. This CDR3 contains 17 residues. V lost 0 bases and J 2 bases, leaving 16 bases between the germline ends. The CDR3 loop reads CASSQEGAGQANYGYTF. The CDR3, as DNA: TGCGCCAGCAGCCAAGAAGGTGCGGGCCAGGCGAACTATGGCTACACCTTC.

The V gene is TRBV7-2, the J gene TRBJ2-2; 8 nucleotides match TRBD2. CDR3 length equals 16 residues. Germline-derived CDR1 and CDR2 are SGHTA and FQGNSA. V shed 5 bases, J shed 1 base, and the junction held 6 bases outside the gene matches. The CDR3 is CASSPGLAENTGELFF. The DNA for the CDR3 is TGTGCCAGCAGCCCAGGACTAGCAGAGAACACCGGGGAGCTGTTTTTT.

As DNA, the CDR3 is TGCGCCAGCAGCAGGTTGGAGGGAGGCTACGAGCAGTACTTC. Amino acids: CASSRLEGGYEQYF. The chain is built from TRBV4-1 and TRBJ2-7; perhaps TRBD2 as D (6 bases). V was trimmed by 5 bases and J by 3 bases, leaving 14 bases between them. The germline CDR1 and CDR2 sequences are MGHRA and YSYEKL. The CDR3 has 14 amino acids.

The chain joins TRBV2 to TRBJ2-5; D might be TRBD2 (7 bases). Germline loops: CDR1 SNHLY, CDR2 FYNNEI. Trimming took off 5 bases at V and 5 bases at J, with 21 bases between the two ends. This CDR3 spans 16 amino acids. The CDR3 region is CASSRSLGGGGETQYF. The CDR3 coding sequence is TGTGCCAGCAGTCGATCCCTAGGGGGGGGCGGGGAGACCCAGTACTTC.

This sequence joins TRBV7-9 and TRBJ2-2, with 9 nucleotides matching TRBD1. The J segment lost 5 bases and the V segment lost 5 bases, leaving 9 bases of the junction unmatched. Germline CDR1 and CDR2: SEHNR and FQNEAQ (reference sequence). The CDR3 length is 16 residues. The CDR3 bases are TGTGCCAGCAGCAGGACTTCGGGACAGGGAACCGGGGAGCTGTTTTTT. The encoded protein is CASSRTSGQGTGELFF.

The chain joins TRBV7-9 to TRBJ1-1, with 7 bases aligning to TRBD1. Germline CDR1 reads SEHNR; CDR2 reads FQNEAQ (reference sequence). Trimming took 5 bases from V and 2 from J; bases not matched to a gene: 11. This CDR3 comprises 16 residues. The CDR3 DNA reads TGTGCCAGCAGCCGCTTAGGGGACAGCCTAAACACTGAAGCTTTCTTT. It is translated as CASSRLGDSLNTEAFF.

The chain has TRBV5-1 and TRBJ2-2; D perhaps matches TRBD2 (5 bases). V gave up 0 bases and J gave up 5 bases, with 11 bases separating them. The germline V gene encodes CDR1 SGHRS and CDR2 YFSETQ. The CDR3 runs 15 residues. The CDR3 here is CASSLGTGRTGELFF. In nucleotides, the CDR3 is TGCGCCAGCAGCTTGGGGACTGGCAGGACCGGGGAGCTGTTTTTT.

The chain recombines TRBV3-1 (or the pseudogene TRBV3-2) with TRBJ2-2; 9 bases line up with TRBD2. In germline, CDR1 is LGHDT, CDR2 YNNKEL (reference sequence). This CDR3 has 17 residues. V lost 3 bases to trimming and J lost 5 bases; unmatched junction nucleotides: 10. CDR3 DNA sequence: TGTGCCAGCAGCCAGGGCAGAGCGGGAGGAGGAACCGGGGAGCTGTTTTTT. Protein product: CASSQGRAGGGTGELFF.

The genes are TRBV4-2 and TRBJ1-6; 10 bases agree with TRBD1. This CDR3 has 18 amino acids. Germline V gene sequence: CDR1 LGHNA, CDR2 YNFKEQ. V lost 0 bases, J lost 8 bases, and 10 bases stayed unmatched. The CDR3 sequence is CASSQDLGFDRGHSPLHF. The CDR3 nucleotides are TGTGCCAGCAGCCAAGATTTGGGGTTTGACAGGGGGCATTCACCCCTCCACTTT.

The chain is built from TRBV18 and TRBJ1-3; 9 nucleotides line up with TRBD1. The CDR3 extends over 15 amino acids. The germline V gene encodes CDR1 KGHSH and CDR2 LQKENI. V was pared by 1 base and J by 2 bases, with 0 bases of the junction left unmatched. In DNA, the CDR3 is TGTGCCAGCTCACCACGGGACAGGGCTGGAAACACCATATATTTT. Protein: CASSPRDRAGNTIYF.

The chain recombines TRBV4-3 with TRBJ2-1; possible D gene TRBD2, 5 bases. The CDR3 totals 15 residues. Germline CDR1 is LGHNA and CDR2 is YSLEER. Deletions cut 0 bases from V and 4 bases from J, with 10 bases between. The CDR3 sequence is CASSQDLALYNEQFF. CDR3 nucleotides: TGCGCCAGCAGCCAAGACCTAGCCCTATACAATGAGCAGTTCTTC.

This chain links TRBV24-1 with TRBJ2-1; 7 positions match TRBD1. Germline CDR1 is KGHDR and CDR2 is SFDVKD. The CDR3 loop spans 17 amino acids. After removal of 7 bases from V and 3 bases from J, the junction contained 14 bases not matched to a gene. As DNA, the CDR3 is TGTGCCACCAGCGGGGCCGGGACCTCAGGGGGCTACAATGAGCAGTTCTTC. This gives the protein CATSGAGTSGGYNEQFF.